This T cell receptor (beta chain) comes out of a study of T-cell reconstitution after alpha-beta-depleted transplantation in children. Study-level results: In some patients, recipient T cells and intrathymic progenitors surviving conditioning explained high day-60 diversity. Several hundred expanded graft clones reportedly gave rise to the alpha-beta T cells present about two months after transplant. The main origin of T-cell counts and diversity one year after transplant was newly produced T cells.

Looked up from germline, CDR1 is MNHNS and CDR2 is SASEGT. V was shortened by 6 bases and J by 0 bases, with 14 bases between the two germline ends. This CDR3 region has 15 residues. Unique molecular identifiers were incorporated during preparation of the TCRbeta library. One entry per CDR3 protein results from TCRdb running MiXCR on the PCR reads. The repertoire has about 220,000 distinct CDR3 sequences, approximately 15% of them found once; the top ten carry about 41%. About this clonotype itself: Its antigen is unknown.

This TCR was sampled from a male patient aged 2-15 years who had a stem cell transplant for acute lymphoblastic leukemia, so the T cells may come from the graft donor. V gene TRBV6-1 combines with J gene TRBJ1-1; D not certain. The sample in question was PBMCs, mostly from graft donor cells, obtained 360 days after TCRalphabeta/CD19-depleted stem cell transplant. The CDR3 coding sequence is TGTGCCAGCAGACCCTTAGGACGGGTGAACACTGAAGCTTTCTTT. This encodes CASRPLGRVNTEAFF.